The 27 T cell receptor beta chains below come from one sample, sequenced in a study of blood T cell repertoires in COVID-19. Profiling relied on immunoSEQ multiplex PCR, and the TCRdb table lists in-frame clones only, not all of them. This table holds around 140,000 clones, about 86% found once. What was sequenced was peripheral blood. These receptors came from a woman aged 55-75 years with acute or convalescent COVID-19.

This chain connects TRBV9 to TRBJ2-1; the match to TRBD1 covers 7 bases. Germline trimming cut 3 bases from V and 4 bases from J; bases unmatched to any gene: 7. The CDR3 is 15 amino acids. Germline values: CDR1 SGDLS, CDR2 YYNGEE. CDR3 region: CASSEGAVGYNEQFF. In nucleotides, the CDR3 is TGTGCCAGCAGCGAGGGGGCAGTTGGGTACAATGAGCAGTTCTTC.

The V call is TRBV9, the J call TRBJ2-5, with TRBD2 identical over 8 bases. The V gene end was trimmed by 0 bases and the J gene end by 5 bases; junction bases not matched to a gene: 9. The CDR3 length is 16 residues. Germline lookup yields CDR1 SGDLS and CDR2 YYNGEE. CDR3 sequence: CASSVASGGRLETQYF. CDR3 sequence (DNA): TGTGCCAGCAGCGTAGCCAGCGGGGGCCGTTTGGAGACCCAGTACTTC.

This chain joins TRBV11-3 and TRBJ1-6; D may be TRBD1 (5 bases). The CDR3 loop spans 16 amino acids. V lost 1 base to trimming and J lost 4 bases, with 11 bases between them. Germline V gene data show CDR1 as SGHNT and CDR2 as YENEEA. CDR3 region: CASSLASRQYNSPLHF. The CDR3 region has the DNA TGTGCCAGCAGCTTAGCTTCCCGACAGTATAATTCACCCCTCCACTTT.

The chain uses TRBV10-2 and TRBJ2-5; 8 bases line up with TRBD1. The J segment lost 2 bases and the V segment lost 2 bases, leaving 13 bases of the junction unmatched. This CDR3 is built from 18 residues. Looked up from germline, CDR1 is WSHSY and CDR2 is SAAADI. CDR3 protein: CASSEPPRDRYFQETQYF. The CDR3 bases are TGCGCCAGCAGTGAGCCGCCTCGGGACAGGTACTTTCAAGAGACCCAGTACTTC.

The V gene is TRBV7-2, the J gene TRBJ2-3; 7 bases align to TRBD1. The V gene end was trimmed by 4 bases and the J gene end by 7 bases; junction bases not matched to a gene: 8. The CDR3 totals 14 residues. CDR1 and CDR2 (germline): SGHTA, FQGNSA. CDR3 bases: TGTGCCAGCAGCTCCAACAGGGGATCGAATACGCAGTATTTT. Translating gives CASSSNRGSNTQYF.

The chain is built from TRBV10-2 and TRBJ2-7, with 12 bases that match TRBD2. Per germline, CDR1 WSHSY and CDR2 SAAADI. This CDR3 has 15 residues. The junction had 2 bases not matched to a gene; V was cut back by 3 bases and J by 2 bases. DNA of the CDR3: TGCGCCAGCAGTGATCTAGCGGGGGGGGCCTACGAGCAGTACTTC. This translates into CASSDLAGGAYEQYF.

V gene TRBV7-9 combines with J gene TRBJ2-7; 10 bases fit TRBD1. CDR3 length: 15 residues. Germline V gene lookup returns CDR1 SEHNR and CDR2 FQNEAQ (reference sequence). After removal of 4 bases from V and 6 bases from J, the junction contained 9 bases not matched to a gene. The CDR3 coding sequence is TGTGCCAGCAGCTCACGGACAGGGGGTATTGCCGAGCAGTACTTC. Protein sequence: CASSSRTGGIAEQYF.

The J gene is TRBJ2-1, the V gene TRBV11-3; D is ambiguous. There are 12 residues in the CDR3. CDR1 is SGHNT and CDR2 is YENEEA in the germline V gene. V shed 5 bases and J shed 7 bases, with 9 bases lying between them. The CDR3 sequence: CASSLGWNEQFF. The CDR3 region has the DNA TGTGCCAGCAGCCTCGGGTGGAATGAGCAGTTCTTC.

The chain links TRBV6-4 to TRBJ2-3; 7 bases align to TRBD1. The CDR3 consists of 14 residues. Germline V CDR1 and CDR2: MRHNA, SNTAGT. Trimming removed 2 bases from V and 4 bases from J; junction bases left unmatched: 3. The CDR3 is CASSDRGRPDTQYF. CDR3 bases: TGTGCCAGCAGTGACAGGGGGCGCCCAGATACGCAGTATTTT.

The gene calls are TRBV19 and TRBJ1-2, with 10 nucleotides matching TRBD1. The CDR3 extends over 19 amino acids. The germline CDR1 and CDR2 sequences are LNHDA and SQIVND (reference sequence). J gave up 4 bases and V 4 bases, and 18 bases lay outside the gene matches. CDR3 residues: CASSKALGGQGPRGYGYTF. CDR3 nucleotides: TGTGCCAGTAGTAAAGCCTTAGGGGGACAGGGGCCCCGAGGCTATGGCTACACCTTC. The variable domain in full, with the rest retrieved from reference TRBV19 and TRBJ1-2, is DGGITQSPKYLFRKEGQNVTLSCEQNLNHDAMYWYRQDPGQGLRLIYYSQIVNDFQKGDIAEGYSVSREKKESFPLTVTSAQKNPTAFYLCASSKALGGQGPRGYGYTFGSGTRLTVV.

The rearrangement uses TRBV9 and TRBJ1-6, with TRBD1 as a possible D gene (6 bases). The CDR3 runs to 13 residues. CDR1 and CDR2 from the germline V gene are SGDLS and YYNGEE. The germline V and J ends were trimmed by 6 bases and 7 bases, with 11 bases remaining between them. CDR3 amino acids: CASNRDGNSPLHF. The CDR3 DNA reads TGTGCCAGCAACAGGGACGGGAATTCACCCCTCCACTTT.

The chain is built from TRBV3-1 (or the pseudogene TRBV3-2) and TRBJ2-7; maybe TRBD1 (6 bases). Germline CDR1 LGHDT, CDR2 YNNKEL (reference sequence). V lost 4 bases and J lost 5, with 9 bases in between. The CDR3 totals 12 residues. CDR3 nucleotide sequence: TGTGCCAGCAGCCGGACAGTTCACGAGCAGTACTTC. Its translation is CASSRTVHEQYF.

The chain is built from TRBV4-3 and TRBJ1-1, with 7 nucleotides matching TRBD1. The CDR3 spans 14 residues. CDR1 LGHNA and CDR2 YSLEER come from the germline V gene. V shed 0 bases, J shed 7 bases, and the junction held 5 bases outside the gene matches. CDR3 protein: CASSQDQTGNEAFF. In nucleotides, the CDR3 is TGCGCCAGCAGCCAAGACCAGACAGGGAATGAAGCTTTCTTT.

The rearrangement uses TRBV6-5 and TRBJ1-1; D may be TRBD1 (6 bases). Germline loops: CDR1 MNHEY, CDR2 SVGAGI. The CDR3 extends over 14 amino acids. V dropped 5 bases and J dropped 6 bases, with 16 bases sitting between them. The CDR3 sequence is CASSPDGQSPEAFF. The CDR3 region has the DNA TGTGCCAGCAGTCCCGATGGACAGTCCCCTGAAGCTTTCTTT.

This sequence joins TRBV9 and TRBJ2-7; 12 nucleotides align to TRBD2. Germline CDR1 is SGDLS and CDR2 is YYNGEE. This CDR3 spans 16 amino acids. V shed 3 bases, J shed 3 bases, and the junction held 7 bases outside the gene matches. CDR3 region: CASSAQLAGGFYEQYF. In nucleotides, the CDR3 is TGTGCCAGCAGCGCCCAACTAGCGGGGGGTTTCTACGAGCAGTACTTC.

This chain connects TRBV11-2 to TRBJ2-5, with 8 bases that match TRBD1. The germline CDR1 and CDR2 sequences are SGHAT and FQNNGV. Trimming took 3 bases from V and 6 from J; bases not matched to a gene: 12. The CDR3 loop spans 16 amino acids. The CDR3 region is CASSFPGTGGWKTQYF. The CDR3 coding sequence is TGTGCCAGCAGCTTCCCCGGGACAGGAGGATGGAAGACCCAGTACTTC.

This chain uses TRBV11-3 with TRBJ1-4; D is perhaps TRBD1 (6 bases). Germline lookup yields CDR1 SGHNT and CDR2 YENEEA. V dropped 5 bases and J dropped 8 bases, with 21 bases sitting between them. This CDR3 is built from 16 residues. In DNA form, the CDR3 reads TGTGCCAGCAGCGCCTTCCCACAGGGTGGGGTCGAAAAACTGTTTTTT. It is translated as CASSAFPQGGVEKLFF.

The chain recombines TRBV7-8 with TRBJ2-1; TRBD2 matches 7 bases. The germline gives CDR1 SGHVS, CDR2 FQNEAQ. The length of the CDR3 is 16 residues. V trimming: 5 bases; J trimming: 6 bases; junction bases outside the gene matches: 13. The CDR3 reads CASSMQAGGTVNEQFF. DNA for the CDR3: TGTGCCAGCAGCATGCAAGCCGGGGGGACGGTCAATGAGCAGTTCTTC.

This chain links TRBV9 with TRBJ2-2; 15 bases map to TRBD2. The J segment lost 7 bases and the V segment lost 2 bases, leaving 15 bases of the junction unmatched. The CDR3 spans 20 residues. CDR1 SGDLS and CDR2 YYNGEE come from the germline V gene. CDR3 coding DNA: TGTGCCAGCAGCGTCCTTGGACTAGCGGGGGGGCCGGAGAGTGGCGGGGAGCTGTTTTTT. It translates to CASSVLGLAGGPESGGELFF.

The gene calls are TRBV5-1 and TRBJ2-1; 9 bases line up with TRBD2. Germline lookup yields CDR1 SGHRS and CDR2 YFSETQ. The CDR3 has 18 residues. J was trimmed by 0 bases and V by 4 bases; bases with no gene match: 11. Here the CDR3 reads CASSGGTSRLISYNEQFF. CDR3 DNA: TGCGCCAGCAGCGGCGGGACTAGCCGCCTAATCTCCTACAATGAGCAGTTCTTC.

This clone has only one observation. The chain couples TRBV7-8 to TRBJ2-5; 15 bases match TRBD2. This CDR3 is 17 amino acids long. Germline CDR1 reads SGHVS; CDR2 reads FQNEAQ. V was clipped by 3 bases and J by 4 bases; unmatched bases: 6. The CDR3 loop reads CASSFRGLAGGGETQYF. DNA for the CDR3: TGTGCCAGCAGCTTCCGGGGACTAGCGGGGGGAGGAGAGACCCAGTACTTC.

This clone was seen just once. The V and J genes are TRBV3-1 (or the pseudogene TRBV3-2) and TRBJ1-2; the match to TRBD1 covers 7 bases. The germline gives CDR1 LGHDT, CDR2 YNNKEL (reference sequence). CDR3 length equals 15 residues. Losses at the gene ends were 3 bases for V and 4 bases for J; bases not matched to a gene: 8. CDR3 nucleotide sequence: TGTGCCAGCAGCCAGGGCTCGACAGGGTCCTATGGCTACACCTTC. Its translation: CASSQGSTGSYGYTF.

This sequence joins TRBV9 and TRBJ2-2; 8 bases agree with TRBD1. V was clipped by 2 bases and J by 5 bases; unmatched bases: 5. Germline CDR1 and CDR2: SGDLS and YYNGEE. The CDR3 runs 15 residues. The CDR3 DNA reads TGTGCCAGCAGCGTTACAGGGGGATGGACCGGGGAGCTGTTTTTT. Its translation: CASSVTGGWTGELFF.

The chain joins TRBV11-3 to TRBJ1-1, with 7 nucleotides matching TRBD1. CDR1 is SGHNT, CDR2 YENEEA, per germline. This CDR3 is built from 14 residues. J was trimmed by 3 bases and V by 5 bases; bases with no gene match: 6. CDR3 DNA: TGTGCCAGCAGCGTACAGGGGAAGGACACTGAAGCTTTCTTT. Amino acid sequence: CASSVQGKDTEAFF.

The chain links TRBV6-5 to TRBJ2-2, with a possible D match to TRBD1 (5 bases). Trimming stripped 4 bases from V and 6 bases from J, with 18 bases between. Germline CDR1 is MNHEY and CDR2 is SVGAGI. The CDR3 runs 16 residues. CDR3 nucleotide sequence: TGTGCCAGCAGTTTACGTATAGGGGTCGAGGCCGGGGAGCTGTTTTTT. Translation gives CASSLRIGVEAGELFF.

DNA of the CDR3: TGTGCCAGCAGTGAAGACAGAAGCTCCTACGAGCAGTACTTC. This gives the protein CASSEDRSSYEQYF. V gene TRBV6-1 combines with J gene TRBJ2-7; D gene ambiguous. Germline assignment: CDR1 MNHNS and CDR2 SASEGT. The CDR3 has 14 amino acids. Deletions cut 1 base from V and 0 bases from J, with 7 bases between.

The chain couples TRBV18 to TRBJ2-5; 8 bases align to TRBD1. The CDR3 totals 14 residues. Trimming removed 0 bases from V and 7 bases from J; junction bases left unmatched: 4. CDR1 KGHSH and CDR2 LQKENI come from the germline V gene. The CDR3 nucleotides read TGTGCCAGCTCACCACCCGGACAGGGTTGGACCCAGTACTTC. This translates into CASSPPGQGWTQYF.